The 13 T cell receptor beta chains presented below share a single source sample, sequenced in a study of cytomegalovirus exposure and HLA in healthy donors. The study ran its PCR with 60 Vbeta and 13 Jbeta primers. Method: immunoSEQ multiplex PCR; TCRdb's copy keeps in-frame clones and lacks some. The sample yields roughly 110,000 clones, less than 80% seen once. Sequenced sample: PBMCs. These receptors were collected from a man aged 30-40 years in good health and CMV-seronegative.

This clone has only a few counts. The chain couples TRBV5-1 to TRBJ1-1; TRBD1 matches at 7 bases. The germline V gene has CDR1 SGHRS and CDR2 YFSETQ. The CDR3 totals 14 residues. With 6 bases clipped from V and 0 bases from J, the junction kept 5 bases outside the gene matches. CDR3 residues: CASKTQGMNTEAFF. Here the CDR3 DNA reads TGCGCCAGCAAGACACAGGGGATGAACACTGAAGCTTTCTTT.

The CDR3 nucleotides are TGTGCCAGCAGTGAACAAGGACAGTCAAATCAGCCCCAGCATTTT. Translating it yields CASSEQGQSNQPQHF. The rearrangement links TRBV2 to TRBJ1-5, with a tentative D call TRBD1 (6 bases). CDR3 length: 15 amino acids. V lost 2 bases, J lost 4 bases, and 12 bases lay in between. The germline V gene encodes CDR1 SNHLY and CDR2 FYNNEI.

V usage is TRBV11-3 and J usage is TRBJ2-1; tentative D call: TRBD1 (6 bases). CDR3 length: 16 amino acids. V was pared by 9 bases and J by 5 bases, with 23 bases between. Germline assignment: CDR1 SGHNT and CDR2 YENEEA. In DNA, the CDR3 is TGTGCCAGGAGCCTACGTTGGACAGAACCCGACAATGAGCAGTTCTTC. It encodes CARSLRWTEPDNEQFF.

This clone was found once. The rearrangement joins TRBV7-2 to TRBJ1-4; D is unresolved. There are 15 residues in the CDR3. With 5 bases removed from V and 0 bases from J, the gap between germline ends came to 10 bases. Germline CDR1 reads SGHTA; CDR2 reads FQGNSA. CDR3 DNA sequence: TGTGCCAGCAGCCCTCGTGCGGCAACTAATGAAAAACTGTTTTTT. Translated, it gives CASSPRAATNEKLFF.

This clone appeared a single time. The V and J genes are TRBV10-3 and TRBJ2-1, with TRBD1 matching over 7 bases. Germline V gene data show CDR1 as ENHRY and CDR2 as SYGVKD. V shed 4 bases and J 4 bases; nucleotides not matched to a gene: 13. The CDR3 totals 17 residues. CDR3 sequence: CAISAVSRTGPYNEQFF. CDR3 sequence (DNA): TGTGCCATCAGTGCTGTATCCCGGACAGGCCCTTACAATGAGCAGTTCTTC.

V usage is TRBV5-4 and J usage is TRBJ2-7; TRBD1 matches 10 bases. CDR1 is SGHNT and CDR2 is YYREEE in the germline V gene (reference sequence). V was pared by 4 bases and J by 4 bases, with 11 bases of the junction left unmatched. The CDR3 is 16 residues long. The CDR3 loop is CASSPSPTGGLYEQYF. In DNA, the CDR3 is TGTGCCAGCAGCCCATCACCGACAGGGGGCCTGTACGAGCAGTACTTC.

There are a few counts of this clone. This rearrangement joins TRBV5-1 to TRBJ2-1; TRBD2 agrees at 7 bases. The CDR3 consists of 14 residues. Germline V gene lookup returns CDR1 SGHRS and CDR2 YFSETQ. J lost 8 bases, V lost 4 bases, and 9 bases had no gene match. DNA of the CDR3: TGCGCCAGCAGCCAAGGACTAGTTTTAGATGAGCAGTTCTTC. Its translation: CASSQGLVLDEQFF.

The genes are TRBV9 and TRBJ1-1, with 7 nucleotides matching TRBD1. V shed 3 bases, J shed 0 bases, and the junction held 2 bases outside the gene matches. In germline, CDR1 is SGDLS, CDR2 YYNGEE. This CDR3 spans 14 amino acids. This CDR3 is CASSEGTVNTEAFF. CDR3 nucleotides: TGTGCCAGCAGCGAGGGGACAGTGAACACTGAAGCTTTCTTT.

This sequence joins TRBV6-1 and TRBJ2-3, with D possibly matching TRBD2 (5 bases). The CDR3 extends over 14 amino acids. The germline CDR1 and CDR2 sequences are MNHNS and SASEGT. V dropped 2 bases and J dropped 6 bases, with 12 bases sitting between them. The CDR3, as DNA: TGTGCCAGCAGTGAACCGGGGAGAGAGGATACGCAGTATTTT. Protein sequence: CASSEPGREDTQYF.

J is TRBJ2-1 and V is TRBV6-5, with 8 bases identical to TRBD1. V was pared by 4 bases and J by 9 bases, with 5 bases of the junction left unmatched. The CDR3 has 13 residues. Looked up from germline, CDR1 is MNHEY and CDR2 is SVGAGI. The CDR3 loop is CASSFSGGGEQFF. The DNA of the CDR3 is TGTGCCAGCAGTTTCTCAGGGGGCGGTGAGCAGTTCTTC.

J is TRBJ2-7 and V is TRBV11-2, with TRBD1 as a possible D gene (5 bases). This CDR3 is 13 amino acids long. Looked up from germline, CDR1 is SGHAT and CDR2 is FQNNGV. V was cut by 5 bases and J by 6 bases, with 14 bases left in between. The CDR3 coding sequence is TGTGCCAGCAGCAAGGCGACAGTAGGCGAGCAGTACTTC. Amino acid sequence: CASSKATVGEQYF.

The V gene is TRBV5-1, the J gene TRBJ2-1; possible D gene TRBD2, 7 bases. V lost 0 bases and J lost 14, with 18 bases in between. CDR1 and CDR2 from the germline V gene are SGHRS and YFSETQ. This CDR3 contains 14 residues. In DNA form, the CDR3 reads TGCGCCAGCAGCTTGGAGTCCACCGGGGGGCACAAGTTCTTC. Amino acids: CASSLESTGGHKFF.

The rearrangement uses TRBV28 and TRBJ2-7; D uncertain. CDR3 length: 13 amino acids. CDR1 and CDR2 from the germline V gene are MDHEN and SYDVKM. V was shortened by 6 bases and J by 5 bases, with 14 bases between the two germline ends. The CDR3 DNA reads TGTGCCAGCAGCCCCATCCAGTTCGACGAGCAGTACTTC. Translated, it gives CASSPIQFDEQYF.